Described below is a single T cell receptor beta chain sequence and its context. The data belong to a study of blood T cell repertoires in COVID-19. Study details: Italy, Spain and the United States were the sources of the convalescent and acute COVID-19 samples.

The CDR3 is 15 residues long. Germline V gives CDR1 SEHNR, CDR2 FQNEAQ (reference sequence). V was shortened by 0 bases and J by 0 bases, with 6 bases between the two germline ends. In the original processing: Amplified reference gene primers provided the basis for estimating nucleated cell counts. Sequencing was performed with immunoSEQ multiplex PCR; in TCRdb, only in-frame clones are kept and a portion is missing. D and trimming were read from the DNA, whereas the V and J calls and clone size are those reported in that table. The sample contains 72,000 or so clones, about 90% of which appear only once.

This chain joins TRBV7-9 and TRBJ1-3; D is uncertain. Input material: peripheral blood. The sequence was collected from a man aged 50 or older with active COVID-19. Here the CDR3 reads CASSLAGSSGNTIYF. In DNA, the CDR3 is TGTGCCAGCAGCTTAGCAGGGAGCTCTGGAAACACCATATATTTT.